Sequencing of this T cell receptor (beta chain) was carried out in a study of blood T cell repertoires in COVID-19. Using immunoSEQ multiplex PCR, the repertoire was profiled, and TCRdb retains in-frame clones only, with some absent. The data contain over 35,000 clones, roughly nine tenths of them seen just once; the ten biggest clones take up about a tenth. V was trimmed by 5 bases and J by 0 bases, leaving 16 bases between them. Germline CDR1 and CDR2: SGHTA and FQGTGA. The CDR3 covers 16 residues. This clone is a singleton in its sample. The chain uses TRBV7-3 and TRBJ2-5; a possible D gene is TRBD2 (7 bases). The sequence came from a man aged 45-60 years with active COVID-19. Material for sequencing was peripheral blood. CDR3 nucleotide sequence: TGTGCCAGCAGCCAAGGGGGGGTTGGCTACCAAGAGACCCAGTACTTC. It is translated as CASSQGGVGYQETQYF.